The rows below give T cell receptor beta chains drawn from one sample of a study of blood T cells in healthy people across ages. TCRdb itself ran the 5' RACE reads through MiXCR, one entry per CDR3 protein. This table holds about 970,000 distinct CDR3 sequences, just over 50% found once. Sequenced material: blood. The receptors stem from a woman aged 55 to 70 in good health. Both conserved end residues are part of each CDR3. The D gene is left open where the match is weak. Size values are once, few and many counts, or a class for expanded clones, and some rows have none.

V gene	D gene	clone size	J gene	CDR3 DNA	CDR3 protein
TRBV21-1	NA	NA	TRBJ1-4	TGTGCCAGCAGCCTAAGGGGGGGGGATCGCGAAAAACTGTTTTTT	CASSLRGGDREKLFF
TRBV12-2	NA	NA	TRBJ2-7	TGTGCAAGTCGCTTAGCGCGTTGGACTAGTGCCTACGAGCAGTACTTC	CASRLARWTSAYEQYF
TRBV30	NA	NA	TRBJ2-7	TGTGCCTGGAGCGGGAGACAGGCCTCCTACGAGCAGTACTTC	CAWSGRQASYEQYF
TRBV30	NA	NA	TRBJ2-7	TGTGCCTGGAGTAGGGGAAACGAGCAGTACTTC	CAWSRGNEQYF
TRBV6-6	TRBD2	NA	TRBJ2-3	TGTGCCAGCAGTTCCCGGGGGAGCGGGAGCGCAGATACGCAGTATTTT	CASSSRGSGSADTQYF
TRBV7-8	TRBD2	NA	TRBJ2-7	TGTGCCAGCAGCCCTGCGGGACTAGCGATTTACGAGCAGTACTTC	CASSPAGLAIYEQYF
TRBV6-5	NA	NA	TRBJ1-6	TGTGCCACCCACGAGGGCAGGGGAAGTTCACCCCTCCACTTT	CATHEGRGSSPLHF
TRBV4-3	TRBD1	NA	TRBJ1-2	TGCGCCAGCAGCCAAGGCGACAGGGGATGGGGCTACACCTTC	CASSQGDRGWGYTF
TRBV20-1	NA	NA	TRBJ2-1	TGCAGTGCTAGCGATGCAGGGGCGCACGATGAGCAGTTCTTC	CSASDAGAHDEQFF
TRBV14	NA	NA	TRBJ2-1	TGTGCCAGCAGCCAAGACTCACCAGGGTACCCCTACAATGAGCAGTTCTTC	CASSQDSPGYPYNEQFF
TRBV5-1	NA	NA	TRBJ2-3	TGCGCCAGCAGCTCCGACGGGACGAGCACAGATACGCAGTATTTT	CASSSDGTSTDTQYF
TRBV7-2	NA	NA	TRBJ2-7	TGTGCCAGCAGCTTAGGTGCGGCTAGCACCTACGAGCAGTACTTC	CASSLGAASTYEQYF
TRBV4-1	NA	few	TRBJ2-1	TGCGCCAGCAGCCACTACAGCGGTTCTTCGATCCATGAGCAGTTCTTC	CASSHYSGSSIHEQFF
TRBV20-1	NA	NA	TRBJ2-4	TGCAGTGCTAGAGAGCCAGGGCGCCCTAGTGGTCAGTACTTC	CSAREPGRPSGQYF
TRBV14	NA	NA	TRBJ1-2	TGTGCCAGCTCAGCCTGGGGCCCAGCTAACTATGGCTACACCTTC	CASSAWGPANYGYTF
TRBV5-1	NA	NA	TRBJ2-6	TGCGCCAGCAGCTTGGGGACGGGGGTAGCCAACGTCCTGACTTTC	CASSLGTGVANVLTF
TRBV2	NA	NA	TRBJ2-7	TGTGCCAGCAGACCGGGCTACTCCTACGAGCAGTACTTC	CASRPGYSYEQYF
TRBV9	NA	few	TRBJ2-1	TGTGCCAGCAGCGGCCCTTTGGGTTCTACGTTGTTCTTC	CASSGPLGSTLFF
TRBV29-1	NA	few	TRBJ2-1	TGCAGCGTTGAGGGGCTAGCCGACGGCAATGAGCAGTTCTTC	CSVEGLADGNEQFF
TRBV11-1	NA	NA	TRBJ2-7	TGTGCCAGCAGCCACCCGGGCTCCAGGGGAAACGAGCAGTACTTC	CASSHPGSRGNEQYF
TRBV4-1	NA	few	TRBJ2-3	TGCGCCAGCAGCCATATCCGCACAGATACGCAGTATTTT	CASSHIRTDTQYF
TRBV18	NA	few	TRBJ2-3	TGTGCCAGCTCACCGGAGCGGGATACGCAGTATTTT	CASSPERDTQYF
TRBV7-2	NA	few	TRBJ2-5	TGTGCCAGCAGCTCGTCACGTACTATGGGAGAGACCCAGTACTTC	CASSSSRTMGETQYF
TRBV7-9	NA	few	TRBJ2-7	TGTGCCAGCAGCTCCCCGGACTACCAGACAGGCGAGCAGTACTTC	CASSSPDYQTGEQYF
TRBV5-1	TRBD2	NA	TRBJ2-3	TGCGCCAACAGCGCCGGACTAGCGGCAGATACGCAGTATTTT	CANSAGLAADTQYF
TRBV28	NA	NA	TRBJ1-4	TGTGCCAGCAGTTTTCTGGGGAGCACTAATGAAAAACTGTTTTTT	CASSFLGSTNEKLFF
TRBV5-1	NA	NA	TRBJ1-1	TGCGCCAGCAGCGCGACACTAAACACTGAAGCTTTCTTT	CASSATLNTEAFF
TRBV7-2	TRBD2	NA	TRBJ2-1	TGTGCCGGCAGCTTAGGGACTAGAGTGTTCTTC	CAGSLGTRVFF
TRBV29-1	TRBD1	NA	TRBJ1-2	TGCAGCGTTGACCCCTCGGGACAGGGCCATGGCTACACCTTC	CSVDPSGQGHGYTF
TRBV20-1	TRBD1	NA	TRBJ2-1	TGCAGTGCTCCTTACCGGGACAGGGGGTTCAATGAGCAGTTCTTC	CSAPYRDRGFNEQFF
TRBV20-1	TRBD1	NA	TRBJ2-7	TGCAGTGCCCCCCCGACAGGGAAGTCCTACGAGCAGTACTTC	CSAPPTGKSYEQYF
TRBV4-2	TRBD2	few	TRBJ2-1	TGTGCCAGCAGCCAAGGACCTAGCGGAACCCGTGATGAGCAGTTCTTC	CASSQGPSGTRDEQFF
TRBV25-1	NA	NA	TRBJ2-7	TGTGCCAGCAGTGGTCGACTCACCTACGAGCAGTACTTC	CASSGRLTYEQYF
TRBV7-9	NA	NA	TRBJ1-1	TGTGCCAGCAGCCAACCGCTTGGGCAAATCGCCACCATTGAAGCTTTCTTT	CASSQPLGQIATIEAFF
TRBV2	NA	few	TRBJ2-5	TGTGCCAGCAGAAGAGCCGGGACAGAGACCCAGTACTTC	CASRRAGTETQYF
TRBV7-2	NA	few	TRBJ2-5	TGTGCCAGCAGCTTAAAGCGTCGAGAGACCCAGTACTTC	CASSLKRRETQYF
TRBV4-1	NA	few	TRBJ2-7	TGCGCCAGCAGCCAAGGCATCCCTGGGACGGGCGAGCAGTACTTC	CASSQGIPGTGEQYF
TRBV7-6	TRBD1	few	TRBJ2-3	TGTGCCAGCAGCTTAGAAGGGACAGGGATCGCAGATACGCAGTATTTT	CASSLEGTGIADTQYF
TRBV18	NA	NA	TRBJ2-3	TGTGCCAGCTCCCCGGCCGAACGCACAGATACGCAGTATTTT	CASSPAERTDTQYF
TRBV5-1	TRBD1	NA	TRBJ2-7	TGCGCCAGCAGCTTGCCCGACAGGGACTACGAGCAGTACTTC	CASSLPDRDYEQYF
TRBV18	TRBD2	NA	TRBJ2-7	TGTGCCAGCCCACCACTAGCGGGAGAGACCTACGAGCAGTACTTC	CASPPLAGETYEQYF
TRBV6-6	NA	NA	TRBJ1-2	TGTGCCAGCAGTCAGGGAGATGGCTACACCTTC	CASSQGDGYTF
TRBV2	TRBD2	NA	TRBJ2-1	TGTGCCAGCATCCTAACGGGCCTAGCGGGAGGCAATGAGCAGTTCTTC	CASILTGLAGGNEQFF
TRBV11-2	TRBD2	NA	TRBJ2-1	TGTGCCAGCAGCTTTCTACTAGCGGGAGGGAATGAGCAGTTCTTC	CASSFLLAGGNEQFF
TRBV5-4	TRBD1	once	TRBJ2-7	TGTGCCAGCAGCTTGGACAGGGGCCGGTACGCGCAGTACTTC	CASSLDRGRYAQYF
TRBV29-1	NA	NA	TRBJ1-1	TGCAGCGTTGAGCAGAACATGAACACTGAAGCTTTCTTT	CSVEQNMNTEAFF
TRBV29-1	NA	many	TRBJ2-7	TGCAGCGTTACAAGCCCCAGGGACTACGAGCAGTACTTC	CSVTSPRDYEQYF
TRBV7-6	TRBD2	few	TRBJ2-7	TGTGCCAGCAGCTCCTTAGCGGGGGCGGACGAGCAGTACTTC	CASSSLAGADEQYF
TRBV29-1	NA	NA	TRBJ1-2	TGCAGCGTTGAAGATCTAGCTTTCGGTATGGAACACCAGTTGGGCTATGGCTACACCTTC	CSVEDLAFGMEHQLGYGYTF
TRBV29-1	TRBD2	few	TRBJ2-1	TGCAGCGTTGAAGATACCGGACTAGCGGGTAACAATGAGCAGTTCTTC	CSVEDTGLAGNNEQFF
TRBV15	TRBD1	NA	TRBJ2-5	TGTGCCACCAGCGGTTGGGACAGGGGGCTCCTTTGGGAGACCCAGTACTTC	CATSGWDRGLLWETQYF
TRBV28	NA	NA	TRBJ2-1	TGTGCCAGCAGACAATCCGTGGTCGCTCGAAGGGACAATGAGCAGTTCTTC	CASRQSVVARRDNEQFF